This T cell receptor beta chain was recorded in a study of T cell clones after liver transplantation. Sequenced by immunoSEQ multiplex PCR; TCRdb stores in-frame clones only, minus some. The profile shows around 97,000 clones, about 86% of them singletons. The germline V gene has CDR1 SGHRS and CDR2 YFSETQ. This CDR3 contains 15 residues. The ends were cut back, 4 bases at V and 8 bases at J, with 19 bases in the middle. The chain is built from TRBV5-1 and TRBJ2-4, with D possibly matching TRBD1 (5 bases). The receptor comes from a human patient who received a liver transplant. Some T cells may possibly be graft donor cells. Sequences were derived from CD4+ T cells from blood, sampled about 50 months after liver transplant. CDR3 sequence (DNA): TGCGCCAGCAGCCCCTGGACACTGGGATTGGACATTCAGTACTTC. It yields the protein CASSPWTLGLDIQYF.